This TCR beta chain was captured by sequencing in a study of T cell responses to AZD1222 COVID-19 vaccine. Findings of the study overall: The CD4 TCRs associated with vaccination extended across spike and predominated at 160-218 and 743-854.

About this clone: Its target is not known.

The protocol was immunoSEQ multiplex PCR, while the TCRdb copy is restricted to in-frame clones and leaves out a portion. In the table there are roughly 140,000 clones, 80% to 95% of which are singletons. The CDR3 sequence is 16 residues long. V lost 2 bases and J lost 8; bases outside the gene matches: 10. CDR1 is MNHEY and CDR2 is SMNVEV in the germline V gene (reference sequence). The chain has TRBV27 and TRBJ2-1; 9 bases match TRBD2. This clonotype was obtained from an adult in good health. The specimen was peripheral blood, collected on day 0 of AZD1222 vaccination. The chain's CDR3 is CASSLGLGLASYEQFF. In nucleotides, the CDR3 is TGTGCCAGCAGTTTAGGGCTGGGACTAGCCAGCTATGAGCAGTTCTTC.